These T cell receptor beta chains were read from a single sample in a study of T cell repertoires in cytomegalovirus infection. TCRdb called the reads again in MiXCR, with one record for every CDR3 protein. This table holds hundreds of thousands of distinct CDR3 sequences, approximately 24% found once. The source material was CD8+ T cells from PBMCs. The origin of the receptors is a human donor in good health (CMV status not recorded). Some clones in this sample may be carry-over from other donors' samples. Both conserved end residues are part of each CDR3. Fields, in order: clone size, D gene, CDR3 length, V gene, CDR3 protein. The D gene is left open where the match is weak. Some rows have no size entry. The others give once, few or many, or a class for an expanded clone.

abundance: few
d_gene: NA
len: 13
v_gene: TRBV10-3
CDR3aa: CAITPDGGLELFF

abundance: NA
d_gene: TRBD1
len: 16
v_gene: TRBV7-2
CDR3aa: CASSLPRQGIRQPQHF

abundance: NA
d_gene: NA
len: 19
v_gene: TRBV5-1
CDR3aa: CASSLGPPSKHRKIGEAFF

abundance: NA
d_gene: NA
len: 19
v_gene: TRBV7-6
CDR3aa: CASSLRTTAPISGANVLTF

abundance: NA
d_gene: TRBD1
len: 17
v_gene: TRBV6-6
CDR3aa: CASSYSVRGQRDQPQHF

abundance: few
d_gene: NA
len: 13
v_gene: TRBV19
CDR3aa: CASSIGNSYEQYF

abundance: NA
d_gene: NA
len: 13
v_gene: TRBV20-1
CDR3aa: CSARLFRTGELFF

abundance: NA
d_gene: TRBD2
len: 13
v_gene: TRBV20-1
CDR3aa: CSASPSGSGELFF

abundance: many
d_gene: NA
len: 15
v_gene: TRBV6-2/TRBV6-3
CDR3aa: CASLGVAAYTDTQYF

abundance: NA
d_gene: NA
len: 17
v_gene: TRBV5-6
CDR3aa: CASSLGQGRDKDGEQYF

abundance: NA
d_gene: NA
len: 15
v_gene: TRBV10-2
CDR3aa: CASSVLGNSPDTQYF

abundance: many
d_gene: TRBD1
len: 16
v_gene: TRBV28
CDR3aa: CASSLRGQGWNYGYTF

abundance: many
d_gene: NA
len: 13
v_gene: TRBV7-2
CDR3aa: CASSQEAVTEAFF

abundance: many
d_gene: NA
len: 13
v_gene: TRBV19
CDR3aa: CASNPGRITEAFF

abundance: many
d_gene: NA
len: 15
v_gene: TRBV27
CDR3aa: CASSLSAGLVNIQYF

abundance: NA
d_gene: NA
len: 15
v_gene: TRBV15
CDR3aa: CATSRDRTSSYGYTF

abundance: few
d_gene: NA
len: 17
v_gene: TRBV24-1
CDR3aa: CATSGGDSDTSTDTQYF

abundance: few
d_gene: NA
len: 12
v_gene: TRBV2
CDR3aa: CASLRTAPPQYF

abundance: few
d_gene: NA
len: 15
v_gene: TRBV2
CDR3aa: CASSVLGSLNTEAFF

abundance: few
d_gene: NA
len: 15
v_gene: TRBV28
CDR3aa: CASSTGTRPRETQYF

abundance: NA
d_gene: NA
len: 13
v_gene: TRBV7-6
CDR3aa: CASSQLGTDTQYF

abundance: NA
d_gene: TRBD1
len: 14
v_gene: TRBV7-9
CDR3aa: CASSLPDRGTEAFF

abundance: NA
d_gene: TRBD2
len: 15
v_gene: TRBV5-4
CDR3aa: CASSLGLAHTDTQYF

abundance: many
d_gene: TRBD1
len: 17
v_gene: TRBV7-6
CDR3aa: CASSLMRTGDLTDTQYF

abundance: many
d_gene: TRBD1
len: 17
v_gene: TRBV7-8
CDR3aa: CASSLGPPGQVYNEQFF

abundance: few
d_gene: NA
len: 14
v_gene: TRBV20-1
CDR3aa: CSARTGQIAGGYTF